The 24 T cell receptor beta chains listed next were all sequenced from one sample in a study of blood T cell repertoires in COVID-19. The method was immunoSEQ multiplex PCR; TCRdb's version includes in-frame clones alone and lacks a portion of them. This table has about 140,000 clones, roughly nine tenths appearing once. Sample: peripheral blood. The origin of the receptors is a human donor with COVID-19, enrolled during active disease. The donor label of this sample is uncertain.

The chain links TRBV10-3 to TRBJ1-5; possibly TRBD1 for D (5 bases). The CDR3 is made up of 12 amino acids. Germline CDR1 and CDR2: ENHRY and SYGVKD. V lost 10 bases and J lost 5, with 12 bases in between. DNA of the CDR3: TGTGCCACCCGACAGAGCGATCAGCCCCAGCATTTT. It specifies CATRQSDQPQHF.

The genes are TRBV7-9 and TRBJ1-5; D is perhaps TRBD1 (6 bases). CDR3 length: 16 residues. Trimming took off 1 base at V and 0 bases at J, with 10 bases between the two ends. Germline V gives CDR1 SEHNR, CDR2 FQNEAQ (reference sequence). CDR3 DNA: TGTGCCAGCAGCTTAGATACAGGGCCTAGCAATCAGCCCCAGCATTTT. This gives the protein CASSLDTGPSNQPQHF.

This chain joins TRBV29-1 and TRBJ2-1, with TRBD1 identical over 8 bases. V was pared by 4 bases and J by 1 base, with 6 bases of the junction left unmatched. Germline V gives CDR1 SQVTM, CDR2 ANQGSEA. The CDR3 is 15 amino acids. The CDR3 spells CSVGGGQGSYNEQFF. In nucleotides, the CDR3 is TGCAGCGTTGGAGGAGGACAGGGTTCCTACAATGAGCAGTTCTTC.

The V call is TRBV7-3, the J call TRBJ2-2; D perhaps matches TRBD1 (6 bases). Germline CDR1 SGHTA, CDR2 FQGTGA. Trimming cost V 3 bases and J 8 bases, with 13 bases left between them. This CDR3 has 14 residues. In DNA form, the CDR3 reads TGTGCCAGCAGCTTCGGAACAGGGTCTGGGGAGCTGTTTTTT. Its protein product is CASSFGTGSGELFF.

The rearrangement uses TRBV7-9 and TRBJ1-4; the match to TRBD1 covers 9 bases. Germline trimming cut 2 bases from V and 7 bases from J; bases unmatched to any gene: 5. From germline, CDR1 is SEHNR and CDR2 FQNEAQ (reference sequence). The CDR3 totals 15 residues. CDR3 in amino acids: CASSLSGTGSEKLFF. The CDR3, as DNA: TGTGCCAGCAGCTTATCAGGGACAGGGAGTGAAAAACTGTTTTTT.

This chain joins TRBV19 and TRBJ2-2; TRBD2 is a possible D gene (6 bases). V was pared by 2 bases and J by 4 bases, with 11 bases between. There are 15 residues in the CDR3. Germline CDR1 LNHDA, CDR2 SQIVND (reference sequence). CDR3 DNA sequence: TGTGCCAGTAGTATAAGGCAGGGAGGCACCGGGGAGCTGTTTTTT. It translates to CASSIRQGGTGELFF.

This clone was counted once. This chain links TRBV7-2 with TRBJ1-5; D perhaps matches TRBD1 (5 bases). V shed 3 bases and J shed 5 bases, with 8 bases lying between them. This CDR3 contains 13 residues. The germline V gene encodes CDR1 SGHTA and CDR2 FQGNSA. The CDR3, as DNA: TGTGCCAGCAGCTTGCACAGGTATCAGCCCCAGCATTTT. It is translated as CASSLHRYQPQHF. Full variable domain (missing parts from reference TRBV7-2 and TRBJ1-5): GAGVSQSPSNKVTEKGKDVELRCDPISGHTALYWYRQSLGQGLEFLIYFQGNSAPDKSGLPSDRFSAERTGGSVSTLTIQRTQQEDSAVYLCASSLHRYQPQHFGDGTRLSIL.

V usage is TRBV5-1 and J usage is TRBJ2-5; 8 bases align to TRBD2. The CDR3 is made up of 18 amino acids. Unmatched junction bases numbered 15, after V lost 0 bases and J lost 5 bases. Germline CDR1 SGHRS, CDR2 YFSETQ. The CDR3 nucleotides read TGCGCCAGCAGCTTGGGTGGTGGCGGGGGGACGATTCCGGAGACCCAGTACTTC. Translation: CASSLGGGGGTIPETQYF.

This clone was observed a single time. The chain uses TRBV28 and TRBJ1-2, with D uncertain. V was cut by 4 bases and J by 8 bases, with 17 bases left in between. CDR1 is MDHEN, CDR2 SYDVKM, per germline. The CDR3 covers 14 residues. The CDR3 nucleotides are TGTGCCAGCAGTTCCTCAACCTCCCCGGTGGGCTACACCTTC. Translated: CASSSSTSPVGYTF.

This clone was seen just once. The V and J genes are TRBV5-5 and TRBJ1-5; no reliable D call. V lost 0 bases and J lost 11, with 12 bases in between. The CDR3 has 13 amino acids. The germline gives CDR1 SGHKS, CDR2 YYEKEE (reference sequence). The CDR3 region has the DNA TGTGCCAGCAGCTTGGAGGCTGGGCTTGCCCAGCATTTT. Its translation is CASSLEAGLAQHF. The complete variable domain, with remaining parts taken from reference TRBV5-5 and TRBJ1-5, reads DAGVTQSPTHLIKTRGQQVTLRCSPISGHKSVSWYQQVLGQGPQFIFQYYEKEERGRGNFPDRFSARQFPNYSSELNVNALLLGDSALYLCASSLEAGLAQHFGDGTRLSIL.

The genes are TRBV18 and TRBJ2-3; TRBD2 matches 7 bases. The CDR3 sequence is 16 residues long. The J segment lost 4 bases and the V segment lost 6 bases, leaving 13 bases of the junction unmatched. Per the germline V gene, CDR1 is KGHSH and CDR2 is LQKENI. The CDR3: CASSRRAGADADTQYF. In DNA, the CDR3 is TGTGCCAGCTCCCGCCGGGCGGGAGCAGATGCAGATACGCAGTATTTT.

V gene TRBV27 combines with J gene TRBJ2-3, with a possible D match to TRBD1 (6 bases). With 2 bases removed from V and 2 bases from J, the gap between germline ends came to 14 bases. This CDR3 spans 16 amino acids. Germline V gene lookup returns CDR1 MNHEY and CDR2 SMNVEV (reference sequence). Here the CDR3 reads CASSLGGQGYTDTQYF. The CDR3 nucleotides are TGTGCCAGCAGTTTAGGGGGTCAGGGGTACACAGATACGCAGTATTTT.

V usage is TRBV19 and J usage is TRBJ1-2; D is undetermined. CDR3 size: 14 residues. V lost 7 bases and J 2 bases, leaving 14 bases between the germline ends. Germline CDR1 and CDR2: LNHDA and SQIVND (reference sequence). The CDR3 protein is CASIPGPSNYGYTF. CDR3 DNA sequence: TGTGCCAGTATCCCCGGTCCTTCAAACTATGGCTACACCTTC.

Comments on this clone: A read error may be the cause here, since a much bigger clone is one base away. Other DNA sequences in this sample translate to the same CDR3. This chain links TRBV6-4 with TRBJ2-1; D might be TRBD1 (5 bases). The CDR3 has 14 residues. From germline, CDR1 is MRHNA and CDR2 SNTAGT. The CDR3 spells CASSDSDRSNEQFF. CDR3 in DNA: TGTGCCAGCAGTGACTCCGACAGAAGCAATGAGCAATTCTTC.

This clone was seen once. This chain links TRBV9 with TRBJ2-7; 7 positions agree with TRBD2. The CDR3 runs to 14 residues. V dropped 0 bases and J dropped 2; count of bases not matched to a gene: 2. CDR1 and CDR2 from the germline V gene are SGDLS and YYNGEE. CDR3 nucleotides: TGTGCCAGCAGCGTAGTGCGGGGGACCTACGAGCAGTACTTC. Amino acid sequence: CASSVVRGTYEQYF.

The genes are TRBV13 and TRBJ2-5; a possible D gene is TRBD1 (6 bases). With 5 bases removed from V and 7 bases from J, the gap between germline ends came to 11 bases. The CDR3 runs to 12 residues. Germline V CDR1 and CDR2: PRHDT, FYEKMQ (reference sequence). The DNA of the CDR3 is TGTGCCAGCAGCCAATCAGGGGTGACCCAGTACTTC. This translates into CASSQSGVTQYF.

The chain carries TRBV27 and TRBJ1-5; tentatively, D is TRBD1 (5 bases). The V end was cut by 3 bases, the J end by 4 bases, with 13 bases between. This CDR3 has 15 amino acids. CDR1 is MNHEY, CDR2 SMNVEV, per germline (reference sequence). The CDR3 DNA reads TGTGCCAGCAGTTTTAATAGACAGCTAAATCAGCCCCAGCATTTT. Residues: CASSFNRQLNQPQHF.

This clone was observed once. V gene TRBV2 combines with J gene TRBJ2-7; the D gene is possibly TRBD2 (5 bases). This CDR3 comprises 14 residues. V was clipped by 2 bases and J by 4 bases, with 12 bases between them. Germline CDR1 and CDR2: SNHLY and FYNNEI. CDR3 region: CASSESSGSYEQYF. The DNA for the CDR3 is TGTGCCAGCAGTGAATCGAGCGGATCGTACGAGCAGTACTTC. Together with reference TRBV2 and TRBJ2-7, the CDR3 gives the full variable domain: EPEVTQTPSHQVTQMGQEVILRCVPISNHLYFYWYRQILGQKVEFLVSFYNNEISEKSEIFDDQFSVERPDGSNFTLKIRSTKLEDSAMYFCASSESSGSYEQYFGPGTRLTVT.

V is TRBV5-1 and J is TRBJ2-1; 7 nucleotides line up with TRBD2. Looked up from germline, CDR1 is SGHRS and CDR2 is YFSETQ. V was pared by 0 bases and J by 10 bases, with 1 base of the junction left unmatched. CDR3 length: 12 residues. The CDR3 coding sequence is TGCGCCAGCAGCTTGGCGGGGGGAGAGCAGTTCTTC. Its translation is CASSLAGGEQFF.

This chain's CDR3 is CASSFGTTYGYTF. CDR3 coding DNA: TGTGCCAGCAGTTTCGGGACAACCTATGGCTACACCTTC. The rearrangement links TRBV12-3 or TRBV12-4 to TRBJ1-2; D is possibly TRBD1 (6 bases). Trimming removed 3 bases at V and 4 bases at J, with 9 bases between. The CDR3 has 13 residues.

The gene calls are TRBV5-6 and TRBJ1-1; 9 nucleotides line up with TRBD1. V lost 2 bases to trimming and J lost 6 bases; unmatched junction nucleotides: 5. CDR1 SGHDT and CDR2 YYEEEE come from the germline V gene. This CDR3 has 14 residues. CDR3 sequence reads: CASSFGDRVAEAFF. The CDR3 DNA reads TGTGCCAGCAGCTTTGGGGACAGGGTCGCTGAAGCTTTCTTT.

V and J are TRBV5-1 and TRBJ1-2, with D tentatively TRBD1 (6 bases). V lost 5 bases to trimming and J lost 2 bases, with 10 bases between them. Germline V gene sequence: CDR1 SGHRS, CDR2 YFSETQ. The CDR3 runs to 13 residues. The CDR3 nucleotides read TGCGCCAGCAGACTACAGGGAAACTATGGCTACACCTTC. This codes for CASRLQGNYGYTF.

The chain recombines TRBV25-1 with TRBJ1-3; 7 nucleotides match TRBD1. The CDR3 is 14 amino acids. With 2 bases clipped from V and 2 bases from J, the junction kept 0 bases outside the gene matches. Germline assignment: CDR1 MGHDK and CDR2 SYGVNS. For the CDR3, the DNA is TGTGCCAGCAGTGAACAGGGGGCTGGAAACACCATATATTTT. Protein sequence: CASSEQGAGNTIYF.

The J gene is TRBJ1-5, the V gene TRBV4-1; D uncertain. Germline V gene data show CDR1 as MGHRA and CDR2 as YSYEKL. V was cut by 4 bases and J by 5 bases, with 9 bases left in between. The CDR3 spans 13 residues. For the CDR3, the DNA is TGCGCCAGCAGCCCCCAACAATATCAGCCCCAGCATTTT. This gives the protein CASSPQQYQPQHF.